A single sample is the source of the 25 T cell receptor beta chains below, sequenced in a study of blood T cell repertoires in COVID-19. TCRdb keeps only in-frame clones here, not all; method: immunoSEQ multiplex PCR. The sample has over 130,000 clones, more than 60% seen once; the top ten hold about 15%. The sample taken for sequencing was peripheral blood. Every receptor here comes from a man in his fifties or sixties with acute or convalescent COVID-19.

A few counts support this clone. V gene TRBV28 combines with J gene TRBJ2-2; no definite D call. Trimming removed 2 bases at V and 0 bases at J, with 7 bases between. The germline V gene has CDR1 MDHEN and CDR2 SYDVKM. The CDR3 sequence is 15 residues long. The CDR3 DNA is TGTGCCAGCAGTTTAGGCAGTACGAACACCGGGGAGCTGTTTTTT. This codes for CASSLGSTNTGELFF.

V usage is TRBV2 and J usage is TRBJ2-2; 7 positions agree with TRBD1. There are 16 residues in the CDR3. CDR1 is SNHLY, CDR2 FYNNEI, per germline. J gave up 4 bases and V 6 bases, and 11 bases lay outside the gene matches. The CDR3 here is CASSPTGLSITGELFF. The CDR3, as DNA: TGTGCCAGCAGCCCGACAGGGTTGAGCATCACCGGGGAGCTGTTTTTT.

This sequence joins TRBV19 and TRBJ1-1; weak D call: TRBD1 (5 bases). The CDR3 covers 14 residues. Germline values: CDR1 LNHDA, CDR2 SQIVND (reference sequence). Trimming removed 2 bases at V and 2 bases at J, with 9 bases between. DNA of the CDR3: TGTGCCAGTAGTATACCAGGGACTAACACTGAAGCTTTCTTT. This sequence encodes CASSIPGTNTEAFF. Based on the CDR3 plus reference TRBV19 and TRBJ1-1, the full variable domain is DGGITQSPKYLFRKEGQNVTLSCEQNLNHDAMYWYRQDPGQGLRLIYYSQIVNDFQKGDIAEGYSVSREKKESFPLTVTSAQKNPTAFYLCASSIPGTNTEAFFGQGTRLTVV.

The count of this clone is one. The rearrangement joins TRBV21-1 to TRBJ2-1; TRBD1 was called by the table and not checked on the DNA. TRBV21-1 is given as a pseudogene. The CDR3 has 17 amino acids. The CDR3 loop is CASSKGPRDTSPNEQFF. Written as DNA, the CDR3 is TGTGCCAGCAGCAAAGGGCCCCGGGACACGTCCCCGAATGAGCAGTTCTTC.

The chain has TRBV5-6 and TRBJ1-4, with a tentative D call TRBD1 (5 bases). Germline values: CDR1 SGHDT, CDR2 YYEEEE. Trimming took off 2 bases at V and 6 bases at J, with 11 bases between the two ends. The CDR3 totals 14 residues. CDR3 coding DNA: TGTGCCAGCAGCTTCCCAGGGCAGGATGAAAAACTGTTTTTT. Translation gives CASSFPGQDEKLFF.

CDR3 sequence reads: CASSWDSFNQPQHF. The DNA for the CDR3 is TGTGCCAGCAGTTGGGACAGTTTCAATCAGCCCCAGCATTTT. The chain is built from TRBV7-9 and TRBJ1-5; TRBD1 aligns across 7 bases. Per germline, CDR1 SEHNR and CDR2 FQNEAQ (reference sequence). V shed 6 bases, J shed 3 bases, and the junction held 5 bases outside the gene matches. CDR3 length: 14 residues. Full variable domain (remainder filled in from reference TRBV7-9 and TRBJ1-5): DTGVSQNPRHKITKRGQNVTFRCDPISEHNRLYWYRQTLGQGPEFLTYFQNEAQLEKSRLLSDRFSAERPKGSFSTLEIQRTEQGDSAMYLCASSWDSFNQPQHFGDGTRLSIL.

This clone has only a few counts. The chain is built from TRBV19 and TRBJ1-5; a possible D gene is TRBD1 (6 bases). The germline gives CDR1 LNHDA, CDR2 SQIVND (reference sequence). The CDR3 is made up of 13 amino acids. Trimming left V 7 bases short and J 7 bases short, with 14 bases between. The CDR3, as DNA: TGTGCCAGTATTCGGGGGGCAGGGCAGCCCCAGCATTTT. Its protein is CASIRGAGQPQHF. Filled out from reference TRBV19 and TRBJ1-5, the complete variable domain reads DGGITQSPKYLFRKEGQNVTLSCEQNLNHDAMYWYRQDPGQGLRLIYYSQIVNDFQKGDIAEGYSVSREKKESFPLTVTSAQKNPTAFYLCASIRGAGQPQHFGDGTRLSIL.

The chain has TRBV28 and TRBJ1-1; D possibly corresponds to TRBD1 (5 bases). This CDR3 has 14 amino acids. The V and J ends lost 5 bases and 0 bases respectively, with 10 bases between them. Germline V gene data show CDR1 as MDHEN and CDR2 as SYDVKM. CDR3 sequence reads: CASSRQMMNTEAFF. The CDR3 nucleotides are TGTGCCAGCAGTAGACAGATGATGAACACTGAAGCTTTCTTT.

This chain joins TRBV29-1 and TRBJ2-1; the D gene is possibly TRBD1 (6 bases). This CDR3 has 16 residues. CDR1 and CDR2 (germline): SQVTM, ANQGSEA. Between the trimmed V and J ends, which lost 7 bases and 5 bases, there was a span of 24 bases. CDR3 loop: CSAKITGMASNNEQFF. The DNA for the CDR3 is TGCAGCGCTAAAATAACAGGGATGGCTAGTAACAATGAGCAGTTCTTC.

The chain employs TRBV7-2 and TRBJ2-1, with 7 bases aligning to TRBD1. The CDR3 has 13 amino acids. Germline CDR1 is SGHTA and CDR2 is FQGNSA. J gave up 7 bases and V 5 bases, and 5 bases lay outside the gene matches. CDR3 residues: CASSRQGRNEQFF. CDR3 sequence (DNA): TGTGCCAGCAGCAGACAGGGTCGGAATGAGCAGTTCTTC. Together with reference TRBV7-2 and TRBJ2-1, the CDR3 gives the full variable domain: GAGVSQSPSNKVTEKGKDVELRCDPISGHTALYWYRQSLGQGLEFLIYFQGNSAPDKSGLPSDRFSAERTGGSVSTLTIQRTQQEDSAVYLCASSRQGRNEQFFGPGTRLTVL.

This clone was seen a few times. CDR3 nucleotide sequence: TGCGCCAGCAGCTTGGTCGGGGACCAAGAGACCCAGTACTTC. The encoded protein is CASSLVGDQETQYF. This rearrangement joins TRBV5-1 to TRBJ2-5; possible D gene TRBD2, 5 bases. This CDR3 has 14 residues. Trimming removed 0 bases from V and 0 bases from J, with 6 bases in between. Germline V gene data show CDR1 as SGHRS and CDR2 as YFSETQ.

This sequence joins TRBV19 and TRBJ1-2; TRBD1 agrees at 9 bases. Germline trimming cut 5 bases from V and 4 bases from J; bases unmatched to any gene: 8. The CDR3 is 15 amino acids. Germline V gene lookup returns CDR1 LNHDA and CDR2 SQIVND (reference sequence). The CDR3 sequence is CASSDGGDRAYGYTF. Here the CDR3 DNA reads TGTGCCAGTAGTGATGGAGGGGACAGGGCCTATGGCTACACCTTC.

CDR3 amino acids: CASSLVAGDEKLFF. CDR3 coding DNA: TGTGCCAGCAGCTTAGTGGCAGGGGATGAAAAACTGTTTTTT. The chain uses TRBV7-8 and TRBJ1-4, with D possibly TRBD1 on 6 matching bases. V was cut by 1 base and J by 6 bases, with 9 bases left in between. The CDR3 spans 14 residues. Germline lookup yields CDR1 SGHVS and CDR2 FQNEAQ. Together with reference TRBV7-8 and TRBJ1-4, the CDR3 gives the full variable domain: GAGVSQSPRYKVAKRGQDVALRCDPISGHVSLFWYQQALGQGPEFLTYFQNEAQLDKSGLPSDRFFAERPEGSVSTLKIQRTQQEDSAVYLCASSLVAGDEKLFFGSGTQLSVL.

The chain carries TRBV11-2 and TRBJ2-1; 8 bases align to TRBD1. The CDR3 runs to 15 residues. Trimming took 3 bases from V and 9 from J; bases not matched to a gene: 10. The germline gives CDR1 SGHAT, CDR2 FQNNGV. The CDR3 coding sequence is TGTGCCAGCAGCTTTCTCAGGGGGCAAGGAGGTGAGCAGTTCTTC. Encoded protein: CASSFLRGQGGEQFF.

V is TRBV5-6 and J is TRBJ2-2; the D gene is possibly TRBD1 (7 bases). The V gene lost 4 bases and the J gene lost 9 bases, with 16 bases spanning the gap. The CDR3 totals 14 residues. Germline CDR1 is SGHDT and CDR2 is YYEEEE. The CDR3 sequence is CASSAAGGIRELFF. The CDR3 DNA reads as TGTGCCAGCAGCGCGGCAGGGGGGATCAGGGAGCTGTTTTTT.

The chain uses TRBV28 and TRBJ1-5, with 7 nucleotides matching TRBD1. The CDR3 totals 15 residues. The V gene end was trimmed by 5 bases and the J gene end by 6 bases; junction bases not matched to a gene: 10. CDR1 and CDR2 (germline): MDHEN, SYDVKM. The chain's CDR3 is CASSPTTGAGQPQHF. CDR3 in DNA: TGTGCCAGCAGTCCCACCACAGGGGCGGGTCAGCCCCAGCATTTT. The full variable domain, in which reference TRBV28 and TRBJ1-5 provide the parts outside the CDR3, is DVKVTQSSRYLVKRTGEKVFLECVQDMDHENMFWYRQDPGLGLRLIYFSYDVKMKEKGDIPEGYSVSREKKERFSLILESASTNQTSMYLCASSPTTGAGQPQHFGDGTRLSIL.

This sequence joins TRBV4-1 and TRBJ1-2; TRBD1 matches 10 bases. The V gene end was trimmed by 2 bases and the J gene end by 6 bases; junction bases not matched to a gene: 3. Germline V gene lookup returns CDR1 MGHRA and CDR2 YSYEKL. The CDR3 has 14 residues. The CDR3 DNA sequence: TGCGCCAGCAGCCAAATCGGGACAGGGGATGGCTACACCTTC. Encoded protein: CASSQIGTGDGYTF.

The chain is built from TRBV14 and TRBJ2-2; D not certain. Germline V gene data show CDR1 as SGHDN and CDR2 as FVKESK. This CDR3 is 15 amino acids long. V lost 2 bases and J 0 bases, leaving 7 bases between the germline ends. CDR3 nucleotides: TGTGCCAGCAGCCAACAGTTTTCGAACACCGGGGAGCTGTTTTTT. It translates to CASSQQFSNTGELFF. The full variable domain, with the rest looked up from reference TRBV14 and TRBJ2-2, is EAGVTQFPSHSVIEKGQTVTLRCDPISGHDNLYWYRRVMGKEIKFLLHFVKESKQDESGMPNNRFLAERTGGTYSTLKVQPAELEDSGVYFCASSQQFSNTGELFFGEGSRLTVL.

The chain recombines TRBV6-5 with TRBJ2-7, with unresolved D. V was shortened by 2 bases and J by 4 bases, with 18 bases between the two germline ends. Germline V CDR1 and CDR2: MNHEY, SVGAGI. The CDR3 consists of 16 residues. The CDR3 is CASSYVSTGRLYEQYF. CDR3 DNA: TGTGCCAGCAGTTACGTCTCAACGGGTCGCCTATACGAGCAGTACTTC.

This chain joins TRBV6-5 and TRBJ2-5, with D hard to call. CDR3 size: 14 residues. CDR1 is MNHEY, CDR2 SVGAGI, per germline. V lost 7 bases to trimming and J lost 5 bases, with 17 bases between them. The chain's CDR3 is CASNRLAIGETQYF. The DNA for the CDR3 is TGTGCCAGCAACCGACTGGCTATCGGGGAGACCCAGTACTTC.

The table lists this clone with a count of one. The chain is built from TRBV3-1 (or the pseudogene TRBV3-2) and TRBJ2-5, with D perhaps matching TRBD2 (6 bases). This CDR3 is built from 14 residues. Germline lookup yields CDR1 LGHDT and CDR2 YNNKEL (reference sequence). V was shortened by 1 base and J by 5 bases, with 11 bases between the two germline ends. CDR3 protein: CASSQGGTDETQYF. DNA for the CDR3: TGTGCCAGCAGCCAAGGCGGGACCGATGAGACCCAGTACTTC.

This rearrangement joins TRBV1 to TRBJ1-2. TRBV1 has pseudogene status. The CDR3 has 17 amino acids. CDR3 region: CTSSAPEALRGVDGYTF. The CDR3 region has the DNA TGCACCAGCAGCGCGCCTGAGGCGCTTCGGGGAGTGGATGGCTACACCTTC.

This chain connects TRBV10-3 to TRBJ1-3; the match to TRBD1 covers 9 bases. CDR3 length equals 15 residues. Germline V gene data show CDR1 as ENHRY and CDR2 as SYGVKD. V lost 6 bases to trimming and J lost 4 bases; unmatched junction nucleotides: 7. DNA of the CDR3: TGTGCCATCAGCAAGGACAGGGGAGCAGGAAACACCATATATTTT. As protein: CAISKDRGAGNTIYF.

The chain employs TRBV21-1 and TRBJ2-1; the table's TRBD2 call for D was not verified on the DNA. TRBV21-1 is noted as a pseudogene. The CDR3 is 16 amino acids. CDR3 sequence (DNA): TGTGCCAGCAGCAAAGGGGGCGGGGGGCTTCACAATGAGCAGTTCTTC. Protein: CASSKGGGGLHNEQFF.

The chain joins TRBV12-5 to TRBJ2-1; TRBD1 might be the D (5 bases). This CDR3 contains 12 residues. Trimming removed 1 base at V and 7 bases at J, with 5 bases between. The germline V gene encodes CDR1 LGHNT and CDR2 FRNRAP. For the CDR3, the DNA is TGTGCTAGTGGTTTGGCAGGGAATGAGCAGTTCTTC. Its translation: CASGLAGNEQFF.